This T cell receptor beta chain was identified in a study of T cells of healthy individuals listed by TCRdb under 2018. This clonotype has just a few counts. What this receptor recognizes is not known. Per-base qualities were not stored, and no clone one base away is much larger. The library was obtained by 5' RACE. Instrument on record: Illumina MiSeq. Through fastp at Q25 and MiXCR, TCRdb rebuilt clones from the public reads, retaining in-frame beta chains. Rows with a matching CDR3 protein are joined into one entry that keeps the most common DNA and genes. This sample holds about 63,000 distinct CDR3 sequences; 15% to 20% were observed only once. The ten largest clones capture approximately 4.6% of the sample. The TCR sequence derives from a human donor in good health.

The nucleotides read TGTGCCAGTAGTCCGAAGGTGGGGGGACCGACCCAGTACTTC. It codes for CASSPKVGGPTQYF. The receptor chain draws on TRBV19 and TRBJ2-5, and possibly TRBD2, on 6 matching bases. V gives up 5 bases and J gives up 7 bases, and the segment between their germline ends measures 17 bases. From the germline V gene (reference sequence), CDR1 is LNHDA and CDR2 is SQIVND. Reading from cysteine to phenylalanine, the CDR3 counts 14 amino acids. Here the CDR3 DNA is all that survives: 42 bases in frame from base 1.